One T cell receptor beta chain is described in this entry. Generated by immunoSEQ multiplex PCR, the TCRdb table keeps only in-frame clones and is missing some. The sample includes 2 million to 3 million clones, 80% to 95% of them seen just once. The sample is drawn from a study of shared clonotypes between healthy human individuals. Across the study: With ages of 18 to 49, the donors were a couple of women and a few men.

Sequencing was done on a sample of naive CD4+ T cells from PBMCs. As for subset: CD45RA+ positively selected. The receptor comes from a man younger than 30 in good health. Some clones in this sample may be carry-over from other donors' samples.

DNA for the CDR3: TGTGCCAGCAGCTCGTCGGGGGGCCCCTTCTACGAGCAGTACTTC. As protein: CASSSSGGPFYEQYF. The chain employs TRBV7-8 and TRBJ2-7; tentative D call: TRBD2 (7 bases). The CDR3 runs 15 residues. The germline gives CDR1 SGHVS, CDR2 FQNEAQ. Trimming removed 4 bases at V and 3 bases at J, with 16 bases between. Based on the CDR3 plus reference TRBV7-8 and TRBJ2-7, the full variable domain is GAGVSQSPRYKVAKRGQDVALRCDPISGHVSLFWYQQALGQGPEFLTYFQNEAQLDKSGLPSDRFFAERPEGSVSTLKIQRTQQEDSAVYLCASSSSGGPFYEQYFGPGTRLTVT.